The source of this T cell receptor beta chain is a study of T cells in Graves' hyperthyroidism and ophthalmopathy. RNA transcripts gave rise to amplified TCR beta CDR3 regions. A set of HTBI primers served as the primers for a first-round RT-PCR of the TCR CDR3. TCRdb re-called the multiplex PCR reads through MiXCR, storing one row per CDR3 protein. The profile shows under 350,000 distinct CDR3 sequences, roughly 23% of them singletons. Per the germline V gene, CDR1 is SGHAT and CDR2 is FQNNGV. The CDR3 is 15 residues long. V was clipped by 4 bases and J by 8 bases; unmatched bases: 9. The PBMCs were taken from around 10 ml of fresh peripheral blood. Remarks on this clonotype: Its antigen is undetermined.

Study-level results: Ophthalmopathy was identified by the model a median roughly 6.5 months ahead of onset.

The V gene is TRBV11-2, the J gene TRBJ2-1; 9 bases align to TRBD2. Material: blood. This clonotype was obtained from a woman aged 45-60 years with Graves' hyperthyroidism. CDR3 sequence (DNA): TGTGCCAGCAGCTCTCCTAGCGGGAAGATCGATGAGCAGTTCTTC. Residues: CASSSPSGKIDEQFF. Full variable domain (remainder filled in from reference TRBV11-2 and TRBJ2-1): EAGVAQSPRYKIIEKRQSVAFWCNPISGHATLYWYQQILGQGPKLLIQFQNNGVVDDSQLPKDRFSAERLKGVDSTLKIQPAKLEDSAVYLCASSSPSGKIDEQFFGPGTRLTVL.